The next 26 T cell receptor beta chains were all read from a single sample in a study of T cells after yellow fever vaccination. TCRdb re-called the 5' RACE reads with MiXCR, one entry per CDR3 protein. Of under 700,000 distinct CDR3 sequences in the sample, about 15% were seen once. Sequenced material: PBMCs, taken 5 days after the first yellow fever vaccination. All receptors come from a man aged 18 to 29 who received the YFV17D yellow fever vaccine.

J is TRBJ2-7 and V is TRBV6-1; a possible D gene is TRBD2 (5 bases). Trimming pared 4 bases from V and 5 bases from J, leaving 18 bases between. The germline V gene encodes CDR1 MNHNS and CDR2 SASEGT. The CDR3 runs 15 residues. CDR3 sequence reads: CASSGWESGNNEQYV. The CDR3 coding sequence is TGTGCCAGCAGTGGATGGGAGAGTGGGAACAACGAGCAGTACGTC.

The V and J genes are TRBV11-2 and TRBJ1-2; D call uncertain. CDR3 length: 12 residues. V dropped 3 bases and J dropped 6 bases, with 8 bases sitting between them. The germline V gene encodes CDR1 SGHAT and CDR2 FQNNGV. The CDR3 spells CASSLMVDGYTF. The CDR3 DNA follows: TGTGCCAGCAGCTTGATGGTGGATGGCTACACCTTC. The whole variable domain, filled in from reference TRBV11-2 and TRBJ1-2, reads EAGVAQSPRYKIIEKRQSVAFWCNPISGHATLYWYQQILGQGPKLLIQFQNNGVVDDSQLPKDRFSAERLKGVDSTLKIQPAKLEDSAVYLCASSLMVDGYTFGSGTRLTVV.

CDR3 sequence: CASSLVGREGNGYTF. The CDR3, as DNA: TGCGCCAGCAGCTTGGTGGGCAGGGAAGGGAATGGCTACACCTTC. The chain employs TRBV5-1 and TRBJ1-2, with D possibly TRBD1 on 5 matching bases. The CDR3 spans 15 residues. From germline, CDR1 is SGHRS and CDR2 YFSETQ. The germline V and J ends were trimmed by 0 bases and 6 bases, with 15 bases remaining between them.

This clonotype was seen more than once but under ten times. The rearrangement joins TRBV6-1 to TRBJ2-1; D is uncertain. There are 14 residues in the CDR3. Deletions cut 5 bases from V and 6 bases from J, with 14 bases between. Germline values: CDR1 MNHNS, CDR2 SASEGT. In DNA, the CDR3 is TGTGCCAGCAGTCCGATCCCGCCCCGCAATGAGCAGTTCTTC. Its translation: CASSPIPPRNEQFF.

CDR3 loop: CASSLGSHNEQFF. The CDR3 bases are TGTGCCAGCAGTTTAGGTAGCCACAATGAGCAGTTCTTC. The genes are TRBV12-3 or TRBV12-4 and TRBJ2-1; D gene uncertain. The CDR3 has 13 amino acids. V dropped 1 base and J dropped 5 bases, with 6 bases sitting between them.

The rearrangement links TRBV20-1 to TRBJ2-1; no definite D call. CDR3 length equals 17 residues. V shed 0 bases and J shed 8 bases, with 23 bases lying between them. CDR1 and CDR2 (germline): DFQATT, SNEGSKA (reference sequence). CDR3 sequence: CSAREQVVRISRHEQFF. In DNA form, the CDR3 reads TGCAGTGCTAGAGAACAAGTAGTGAGGATCAGTAGGCATGAGCAGTTCTTC.

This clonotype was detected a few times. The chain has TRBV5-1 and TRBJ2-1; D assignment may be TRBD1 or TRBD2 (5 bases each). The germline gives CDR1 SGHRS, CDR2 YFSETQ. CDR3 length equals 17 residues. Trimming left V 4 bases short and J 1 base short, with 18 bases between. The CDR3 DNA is TGCGCCAGCAGCGAAAGTTCTGGGGGAAATTCCTACAATGAGCAGTTCTTC. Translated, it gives CASSESSGGNSYNEQFF.

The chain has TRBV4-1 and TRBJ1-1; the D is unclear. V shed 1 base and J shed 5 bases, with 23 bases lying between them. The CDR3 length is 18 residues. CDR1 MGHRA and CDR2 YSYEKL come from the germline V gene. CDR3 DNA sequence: TGCGCCAGCAGCCAAGTCAAGGACCGGAATATCATAGGGACTGAAGCTTTCTTT. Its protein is CASSQVKDRNIIGTEAFF.

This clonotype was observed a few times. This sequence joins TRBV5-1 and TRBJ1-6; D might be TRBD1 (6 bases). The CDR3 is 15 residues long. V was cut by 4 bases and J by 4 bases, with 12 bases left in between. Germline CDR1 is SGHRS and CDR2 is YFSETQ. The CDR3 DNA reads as TGCGCCAGCAGCAAGGGGGTACGGTATAATTCACCCCTCCACTTT. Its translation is CASSKGVRYNSPLHF.

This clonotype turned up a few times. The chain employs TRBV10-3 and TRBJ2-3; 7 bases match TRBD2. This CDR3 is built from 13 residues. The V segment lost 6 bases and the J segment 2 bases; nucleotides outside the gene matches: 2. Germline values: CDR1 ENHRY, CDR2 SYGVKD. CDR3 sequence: CAISSGDTDTQYF. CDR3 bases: TGTGCCATCAGCAGCGGGGACACAGATACGCAGTATTTT.

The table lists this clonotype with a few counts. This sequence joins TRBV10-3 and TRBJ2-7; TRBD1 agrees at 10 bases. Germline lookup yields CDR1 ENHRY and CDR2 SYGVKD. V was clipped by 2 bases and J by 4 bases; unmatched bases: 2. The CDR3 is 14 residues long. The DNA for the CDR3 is TGTGCCATCAGTGAGACGGACAGGGGGTACGAGCAGTACTTC. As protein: CAISETDRGYEQYF.

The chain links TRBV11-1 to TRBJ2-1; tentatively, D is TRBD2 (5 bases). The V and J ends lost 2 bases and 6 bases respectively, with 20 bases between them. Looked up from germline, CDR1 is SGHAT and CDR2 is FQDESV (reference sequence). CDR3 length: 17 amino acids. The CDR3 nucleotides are TGTGCCAGCAGCTTACGGCGCCGGGGTCGTTCTGTCAATGAGCAGTTCTTC. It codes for CASSLRRRGRSVNEQFF. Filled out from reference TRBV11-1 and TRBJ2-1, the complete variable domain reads EAEVAQSPRYKITEKSQAVAFWCDPISGHATLYWYRQILGQGPELLVQFQDESVVDDSQLPKDRFSAERLKGVDSTLKIQPAELGDSAMYLCASSLRRRGRSVNEQFFGPGTRLTVL.

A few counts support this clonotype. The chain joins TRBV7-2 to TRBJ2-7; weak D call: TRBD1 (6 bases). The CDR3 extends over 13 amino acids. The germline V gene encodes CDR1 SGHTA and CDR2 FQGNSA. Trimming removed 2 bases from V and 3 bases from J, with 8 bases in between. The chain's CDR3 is CASSLTGIYEQYF. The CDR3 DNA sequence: TGTGCCAGCAGCTTAACAGGGATCTACGAGCAGTACTTC.

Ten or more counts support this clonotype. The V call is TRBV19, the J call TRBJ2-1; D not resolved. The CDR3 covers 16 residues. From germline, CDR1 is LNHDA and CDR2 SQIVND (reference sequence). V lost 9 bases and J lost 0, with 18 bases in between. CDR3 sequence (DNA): TGTGCCAGCCAAACCTCTCGAGGCACCTCCTACAATGAGCAGTTCTTC. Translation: CASQTSRGTSYNEQFF.

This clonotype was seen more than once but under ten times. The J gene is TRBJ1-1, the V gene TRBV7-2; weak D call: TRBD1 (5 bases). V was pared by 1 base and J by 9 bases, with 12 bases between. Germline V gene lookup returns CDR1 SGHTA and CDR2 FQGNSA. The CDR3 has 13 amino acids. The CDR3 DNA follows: TGTGCCAGCAGCTTAGAGACAGCCCTTAAAGCTTTCTTT. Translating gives CASSLETALKAFF.

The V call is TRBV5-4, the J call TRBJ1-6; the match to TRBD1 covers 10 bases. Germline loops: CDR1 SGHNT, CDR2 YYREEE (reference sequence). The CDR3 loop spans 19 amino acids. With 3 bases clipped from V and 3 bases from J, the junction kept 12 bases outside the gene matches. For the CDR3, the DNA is TGTGCCAGCAGCTCAACGGGACAGGGGACCACTTACTATAATTCACCCCTCCACTTT. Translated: CASSSTGQGTTYYNSPLHF.

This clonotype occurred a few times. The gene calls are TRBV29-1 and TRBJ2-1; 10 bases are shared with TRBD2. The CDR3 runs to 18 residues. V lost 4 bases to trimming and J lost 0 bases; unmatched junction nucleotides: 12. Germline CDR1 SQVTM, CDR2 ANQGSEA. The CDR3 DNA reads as TGCAGCGTTGGGGGGGAACTAGCGGGGACGAGCTCCTACAATGAGCAGTTCTTC. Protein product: CSVGGELAGTSSYNEQFF.

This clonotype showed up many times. The CDR3 protein is CASSEDGGALNGYTF. DNA for the CDR3: TGCGCCAGCAGTGAAGACGGTGGGGCTTTAAACGGCTACACCTTC. V usage is TRBV4-3 and J usage is TRBJ1-2; maybe TRBD1 (5 bases). The CDR3 extends over 15 amino acids. V lost 6 bases and J lost 8, with 22 bases in between. CDR1 LGHNA and CDR2 YSLEER come from the germline V gene.

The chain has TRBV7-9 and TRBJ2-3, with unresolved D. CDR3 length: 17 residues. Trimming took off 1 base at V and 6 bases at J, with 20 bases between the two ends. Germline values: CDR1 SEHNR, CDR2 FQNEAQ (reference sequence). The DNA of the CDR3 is TGTGCCAGCAGCTTAGGTAGCTCCCCCGGCGGCCTCGATACGCAGTATTTT. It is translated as CASSLGSSPGGLDTQYF.

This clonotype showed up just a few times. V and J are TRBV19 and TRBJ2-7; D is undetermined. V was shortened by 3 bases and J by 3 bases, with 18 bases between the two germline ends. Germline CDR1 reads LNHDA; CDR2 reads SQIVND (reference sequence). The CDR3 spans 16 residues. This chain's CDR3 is CASSIGWRGRIYEQYF. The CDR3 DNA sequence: TGTGCCAGTAGTATCGGCTGGCGCGGCAGAATCTACGAGCAGTACTTC. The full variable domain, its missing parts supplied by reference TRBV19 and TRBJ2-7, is DGGITQSPKYLFRKEGQNVTLSCEQNLNHDAMYWYRQDPGQGLRLIYYSQIVNDFQKGDIAEGYSVSREKKESFPLTVTSAQKNPTAFYLCASSIGWRGRIYEQYFGPGTRLTVT.

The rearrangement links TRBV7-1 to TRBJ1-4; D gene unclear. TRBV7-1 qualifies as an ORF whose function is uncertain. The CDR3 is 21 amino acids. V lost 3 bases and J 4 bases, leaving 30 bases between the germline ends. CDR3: CASSSDWAEFRVGVRNEKLFF. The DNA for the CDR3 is TGTGCCAGCAGCTCTGATTGGGCGGAGTTTCGGGTCGGGGTCCGTAATGAAAAACTGTTTTTT.

The CDR3 sequence: CASTWGNWVENTGELFF. CDR3 sequence (DNA): TGTGCCAGCACTTGGGGAAATTGGGTCGAGAACACCGGGGAGCTGTTTTTT. The chain joins TRBV5-5 to TRBJ2-2; D uncertain. Germline V gives CDR1 SGHKS, CDR2 YYEKEE (reference sequence). V was pared by 6 bases and J by 1 base, with 19 bases between. There are 17 residues in the CDR3.

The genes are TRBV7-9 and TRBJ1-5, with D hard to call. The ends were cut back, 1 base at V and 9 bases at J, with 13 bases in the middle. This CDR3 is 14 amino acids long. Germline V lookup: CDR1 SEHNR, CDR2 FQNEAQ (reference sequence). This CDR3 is CASSLGGGFGPQHF. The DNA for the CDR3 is TGTGCCAGCAGCTTAGGGGGAGGCTTTGGGCCCCAGCATTTT.

The CDR3 reads CASSYFPGTPQETQYF. The CDR3 DNA reads as TGTGCCAGCAGTTACTTCCCCGGGACTCCACAAGAGACCCAGTACTTC. The genes are TRBV6-5 and TRBJ2-5; tentative D call: TRBD2 (6 bases). The CDR3 has 16 amino acids. CDR1 and CDR2 (germline): MNHEY, SVGAGI. V was shortened by 1 base and J by 2 bases, with 14 bases between the two germline ends.

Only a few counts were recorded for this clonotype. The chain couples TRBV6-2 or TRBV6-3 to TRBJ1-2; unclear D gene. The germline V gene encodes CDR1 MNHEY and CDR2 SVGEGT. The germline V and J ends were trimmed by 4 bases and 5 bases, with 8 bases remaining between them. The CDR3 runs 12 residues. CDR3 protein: CASSSRRYGYTF. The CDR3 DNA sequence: TGTGCCAGCAGTTCCCGGAGATATGGCTACACCTTC.

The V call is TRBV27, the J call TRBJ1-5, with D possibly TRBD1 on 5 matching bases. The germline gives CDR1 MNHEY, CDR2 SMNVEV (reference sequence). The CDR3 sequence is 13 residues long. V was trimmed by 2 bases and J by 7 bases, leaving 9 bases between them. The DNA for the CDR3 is TGTGCCAGCAGTTTAATTGGGGGACAGCCCCAGCATTTT. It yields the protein CASSLIGGQPQHF.